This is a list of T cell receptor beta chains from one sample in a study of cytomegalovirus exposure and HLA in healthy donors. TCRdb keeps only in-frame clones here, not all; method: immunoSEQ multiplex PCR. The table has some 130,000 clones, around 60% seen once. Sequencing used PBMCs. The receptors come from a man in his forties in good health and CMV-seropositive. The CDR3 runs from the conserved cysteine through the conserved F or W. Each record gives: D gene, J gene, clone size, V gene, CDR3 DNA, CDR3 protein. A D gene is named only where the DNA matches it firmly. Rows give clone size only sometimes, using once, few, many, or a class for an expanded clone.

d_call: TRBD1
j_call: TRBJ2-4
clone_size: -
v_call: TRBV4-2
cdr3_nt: TGTGCCAGCAGCCCCTCAGGACAGGAGTTTTTAAACATTCAGTACTTC
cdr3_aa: CASSPSGQEFLNIQYF

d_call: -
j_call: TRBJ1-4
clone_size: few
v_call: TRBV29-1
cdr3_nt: TGCAGCGGGGCGGGCTTCGGGGGTGAAAAACTGTTTTTT
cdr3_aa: CSGAGFGGEKLFF

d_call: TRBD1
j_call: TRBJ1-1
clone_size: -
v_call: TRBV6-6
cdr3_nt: TGTGCCAGCAGTTCCCCGGGACAGGGTGGTGGAGAAGCTTTCTTT
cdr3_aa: CASSSPGQGGGEAFF

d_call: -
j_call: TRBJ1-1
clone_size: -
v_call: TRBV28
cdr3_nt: TGTGCCAGCAGTATCGGGGGGGGGAACACTGAAGCTTTCTTT
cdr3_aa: CASSIGGGNTEAFF

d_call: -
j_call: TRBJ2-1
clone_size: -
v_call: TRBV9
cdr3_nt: TGTGCCAGCAGCGTAGTGGGGCGTGAGCAGTTCTTC
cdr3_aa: CASSVVGREQFF

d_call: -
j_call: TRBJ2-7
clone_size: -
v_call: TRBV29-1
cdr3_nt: TGCAGCGTTAGTCTCGGCTACGAGCAGTACTTC
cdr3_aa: CSVSLGYEQYF

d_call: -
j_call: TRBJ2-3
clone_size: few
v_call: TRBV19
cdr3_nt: TGTGCCAGTAGTATGACGCGGATCCCAGATACGCAGTATTTT
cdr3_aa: CASSMTRIPDTQYF

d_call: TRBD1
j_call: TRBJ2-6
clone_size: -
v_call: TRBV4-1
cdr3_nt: TGCGCCAGCAGCCAACTTTACGGGACAGGGGGCAGGAGGACTTTC
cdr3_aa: CASSQLYGTGGRRTF

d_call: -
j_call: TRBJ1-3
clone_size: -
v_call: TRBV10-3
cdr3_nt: TGTGCCATCAGAGAACAGGGAACTGGAAACACCATATATTTT
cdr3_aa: CAIREQGTGNTIYF

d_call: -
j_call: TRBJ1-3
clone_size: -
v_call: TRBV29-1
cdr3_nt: TGCAGCGTAGTGGGTTCAGGGGGAAACACCATATATTTT
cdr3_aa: CSVVGSGGNTIYF

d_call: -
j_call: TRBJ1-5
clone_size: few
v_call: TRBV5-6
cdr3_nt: TGTGCCAGCAGCGATGGGCCGTCGAGCCAGCCCCAGCATTTT
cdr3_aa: CASSDGPSSQPQHF

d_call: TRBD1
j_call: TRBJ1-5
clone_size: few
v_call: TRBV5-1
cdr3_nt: TGCGCCAGCAGCTTGGGGGTCGGGACAGGGGTAAGTCAGCCCCAGCATTTT
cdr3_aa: CASSLGVGTGVSQPQHF

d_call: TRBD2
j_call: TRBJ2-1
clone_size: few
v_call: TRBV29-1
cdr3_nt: TGCAGCGTGTCCTCTGGGGGCCTAGCGGGGGCATACAATGAGCAGTTCTTC
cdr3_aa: CSVSSGGLAGAYNEQFF

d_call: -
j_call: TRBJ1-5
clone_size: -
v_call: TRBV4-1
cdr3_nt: TGCGCCAGCAGCCAAGATGAGGGGACAATGTCCCAGCATTTT
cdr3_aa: CASSQDEGTMSQHF

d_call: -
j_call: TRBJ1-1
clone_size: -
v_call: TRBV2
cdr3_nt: TGTGCCAGCAGGGAACAGGGTTACGAAGCTTTCTTT
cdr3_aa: CASREQGYEAFF

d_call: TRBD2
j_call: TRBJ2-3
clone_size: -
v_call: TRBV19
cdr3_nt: TGTGCCAGTAGTATAAGCCTAGCGGGATATACAGATACGCAGTATTTT
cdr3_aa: CASSISLAGYTDTQYF

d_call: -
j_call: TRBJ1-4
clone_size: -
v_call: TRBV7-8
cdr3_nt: TGTGCCAGCAGCTTAGGATCGGCAGGGGCGAATGAAAAACTGTTTTTT
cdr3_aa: CASSLGSAGANEKLFF

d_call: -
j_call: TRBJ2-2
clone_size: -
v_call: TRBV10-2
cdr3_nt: TGCGCCACCCGAAATTATCAGGCGAACACCGGGGAGCTGTTTTTT
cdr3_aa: CATRNYQANTGELFF

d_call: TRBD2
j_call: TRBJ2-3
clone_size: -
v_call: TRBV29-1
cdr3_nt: TGCAGCGTTGGCGGGAGGTTATACACAGATACGCAGTATTTT
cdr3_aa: CSVGGRLYTDTQYF

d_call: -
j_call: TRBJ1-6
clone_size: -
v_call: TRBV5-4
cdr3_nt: TGTGCCAGCAGCAGCAGGGGTAGCTCCTATAATTCACCCCTCCACTTT
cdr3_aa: CASSSRGSSYNSPLHF

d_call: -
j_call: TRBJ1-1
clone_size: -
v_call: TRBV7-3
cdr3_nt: TGTGCCAGCAGCCTTACCACGGACACTGAAGCTTTCTTT
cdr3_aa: CASSLTTDTEAFF

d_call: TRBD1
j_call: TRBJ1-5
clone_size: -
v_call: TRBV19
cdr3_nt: TGTGCCAGTAGTGAGAACAGGGGTCAGCCCCAGCATTTT
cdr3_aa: CASSENRGQPQHF

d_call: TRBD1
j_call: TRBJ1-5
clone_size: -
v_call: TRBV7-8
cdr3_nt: TGTGCCAGCAGCCCGCTGGACAGGGGGATCCAGCCCCAGCATTTT
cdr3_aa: CASSPLDRGIQPQHF

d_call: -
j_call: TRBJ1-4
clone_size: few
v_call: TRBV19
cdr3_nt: TGTGCCAGTAGTACACGACGGGGGTTTAATCAGGAAAAACTGTTTTTT
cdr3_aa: CASSTRRGFNQEKLFF

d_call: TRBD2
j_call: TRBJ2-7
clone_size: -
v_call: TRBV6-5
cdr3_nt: TGTGCCAGCAGACGGGGACTAGCGCTGAACGAGCAGTACTTC
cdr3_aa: CASRRGLALNEQYF

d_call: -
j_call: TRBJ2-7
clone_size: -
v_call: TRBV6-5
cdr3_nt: TGTGCCAGCAGTTACCGACGCTCCACAGGAACCTACGAGCAGTACTTC
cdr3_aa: CASSYRRSTGTYEQYF

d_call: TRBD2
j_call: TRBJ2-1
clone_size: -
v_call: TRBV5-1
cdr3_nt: TGCGCCAGCAGCTCGACTAGCCTTGAGCAGTTCTTC
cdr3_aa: CASSSTSLEQFF

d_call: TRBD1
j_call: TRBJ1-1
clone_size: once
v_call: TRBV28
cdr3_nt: TGTGCCAGCAGTACCTACAGGGGGAGGAACACTGAAGCTTTCTTT
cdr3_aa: CASSTYRGRNTEAFF

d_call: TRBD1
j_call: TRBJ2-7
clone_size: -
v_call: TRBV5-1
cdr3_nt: TGCGCCAGCAGCGCTGAAAAAGCAGGGGGCGAAGGGTGCGAGCAGTACTTC
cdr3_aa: CASSAEKAGGEGCEQYF

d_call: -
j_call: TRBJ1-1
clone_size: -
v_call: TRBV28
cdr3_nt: TGTGCCAGCAAGGGGGGGGGTGAACCACCCGAAGCTTTCTTT
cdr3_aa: CASKGGGEPPEAFF

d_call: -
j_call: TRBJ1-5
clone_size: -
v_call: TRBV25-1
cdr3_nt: TGTGCCAGCAGTGCTGGGGGGACTCGACCCCAGCATTTT
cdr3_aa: CASSAGGTRPQHF

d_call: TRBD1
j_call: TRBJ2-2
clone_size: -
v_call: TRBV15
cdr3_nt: TGTGCCACCAGCAGACTTCGGACAGGGAGGAACACCGGGGAGCTGTTTTTT
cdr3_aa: CATSRLRTGRNTGELFF

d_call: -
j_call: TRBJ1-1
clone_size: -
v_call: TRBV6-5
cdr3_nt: TGTGCCAGCAGTTACTCGAATAGTCGGGCAGGGCTTGAAGCTTTCTTT
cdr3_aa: CASSYSNSRAGLEAFF

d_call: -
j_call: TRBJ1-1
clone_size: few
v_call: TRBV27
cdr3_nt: TGTGCCAGCAGTTTGCAGGGAAGCACTGAAGCTTTCTTT
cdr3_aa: CASSLQGSTEAFF

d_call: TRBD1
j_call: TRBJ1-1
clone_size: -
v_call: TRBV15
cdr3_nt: TGTGCCACCAGCAGACCCTCGACAGGGAGCACTGAAGCTTTCTTT
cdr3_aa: CATSRPSTGSTEAFF

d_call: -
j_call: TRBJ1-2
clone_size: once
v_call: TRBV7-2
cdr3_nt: TGTGCCAGCAGCTTAGGTTCAGGAAACTATGGCTACACCTTC
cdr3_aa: CASSLGSGNYGYTF

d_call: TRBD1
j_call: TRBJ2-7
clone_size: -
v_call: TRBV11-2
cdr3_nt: TGTGCCAGCAGCCAAGACAGGGGAGGTGGCGAGCAGTACTTC
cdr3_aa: CASSQDRGGGEQYF

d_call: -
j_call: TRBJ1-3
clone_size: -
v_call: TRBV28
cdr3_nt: TGTGCCAGCAGCTCGCAGGGGTTCTCTGGAAACACCATATATTTT
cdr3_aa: CASSSQGFSGNTIYF

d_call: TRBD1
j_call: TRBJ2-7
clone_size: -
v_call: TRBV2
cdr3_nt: TGTGCCAGCAGTCTCCCCGAGGGGGCGTACTACGAGCAGTACTTC
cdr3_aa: CASSLPEGAYYEQYF

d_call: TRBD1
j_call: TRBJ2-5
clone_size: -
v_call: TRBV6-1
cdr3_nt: TGTGCCAGCACGAGGACAGGGTCGTTCCAAGAGACCCAGTACTTC
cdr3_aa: CASTRTGSFQETQYF

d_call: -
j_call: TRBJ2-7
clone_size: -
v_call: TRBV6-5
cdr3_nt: TGTGCCAGCGCTCCGGGCCCGGGGTACGAGCAGTACTTC
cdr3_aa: CASAPGPGYEQYF

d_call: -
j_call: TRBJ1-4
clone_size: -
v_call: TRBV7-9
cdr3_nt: TGTGCCAGCAGCATCTTAACAACTAATGAAAAACTGTTTTTT
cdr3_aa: CASSILTTNEKLFF

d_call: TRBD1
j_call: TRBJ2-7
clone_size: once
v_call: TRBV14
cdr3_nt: TGTGCCAGCAGCCAAGGAAGGGGACAGGGGGCCTACGAGCAGTACTTC
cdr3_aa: CASSQGRGQGAYEQYF

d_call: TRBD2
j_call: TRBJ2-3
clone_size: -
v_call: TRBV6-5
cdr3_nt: TGTGCCAGCAGTTACTCGACGGGGGGGTACACAGATACGCAGTATTTT
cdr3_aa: CASSYSTGGYTDTQYF